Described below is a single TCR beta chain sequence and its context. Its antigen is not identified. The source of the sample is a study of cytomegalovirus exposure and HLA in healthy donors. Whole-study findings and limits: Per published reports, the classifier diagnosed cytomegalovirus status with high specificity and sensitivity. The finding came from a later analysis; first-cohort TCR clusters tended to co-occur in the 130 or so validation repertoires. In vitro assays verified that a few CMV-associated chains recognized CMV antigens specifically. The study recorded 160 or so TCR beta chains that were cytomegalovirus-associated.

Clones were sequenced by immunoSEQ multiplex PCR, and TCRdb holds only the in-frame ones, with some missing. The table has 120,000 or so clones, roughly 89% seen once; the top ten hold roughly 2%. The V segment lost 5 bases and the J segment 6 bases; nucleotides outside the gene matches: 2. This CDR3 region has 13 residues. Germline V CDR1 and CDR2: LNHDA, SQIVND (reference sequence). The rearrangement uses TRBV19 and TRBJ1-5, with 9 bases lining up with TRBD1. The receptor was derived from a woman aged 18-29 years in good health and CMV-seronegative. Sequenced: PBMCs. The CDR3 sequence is CASSAQGAQPQHF. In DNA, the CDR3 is TGTGCCAGTAGTGCACAGGGGGCTCAGCCCCAGCATTTT. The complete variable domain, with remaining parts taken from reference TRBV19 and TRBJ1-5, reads DGGITQSPKYLFRKEGQNVTLSCEQNLNHDAMYWYRQDPGQGLRLIYYSQIVNDFQKGDIAEGYSVSREKKESFPLTVTSAQKNPTAFYLCASSAQGAQPQHFGDGTRLSIL.